Listed below are T cell receptor beta chains from one sample, sequenced in a study of early T cells in non-severe SARS-CoV-2 infection. TCRdb fed the 5' RACE reads into MiXCR, producing one record per CDR3 protein. The table has about 64,000 distinct CDR3 sequences, almost 9% seen once. Material: whole blood, obtained at baseline. These receptors all come from an adult who was a healthcare worker with PCR-confirmed SARS-CoV-2 infection or an uninfected control (not recorded which). Both conserved end residues are part of each CDR3. The order of the fields is D gene, J gene, V gene, clone size, CDR3 length, CDR3 DNA, CDR3 protein. A D gene is named only where the DNA matches it firmly. The size entry is marked missing in some rows and otherwise reads once, few, many or a size class.

TRBD2 | TRBJ2-1 | TRBV6-1 | many | 15 | TGTGCCAGCAGTGAAACTAGCGGGGGATACAATGAGCAGTTCTTC | CASSETSGGYNEQFF
. | TRBJ1-3 | TRBV7-9 | . | 14 | TGTGCCAGCAGCCGGACAAGCTCTGAAAACACCATATATTTT | CASSRTSSENTIYF
TRBD2 | TRBJ2-7 | TRBV7-2 | . | 16 | TGTGCCAGCTTCAAGGCGGGAGCGGGGGGTGAAAGGGAGCAGTACTTC | CASFKAGAGGEREQYF
TRBD1 | TRBJ2-3 | TRBV18 | . | 15 | TGTGCCAGCTCGTCCGAGACAGGGAAGTCAGATACGCAGTATTTT | CASSSETGKSDTQYF
. | TRBJ2-2 | TRBV20-1 | many | 13 | TGCAGTGTTCCGTACCCTAACACCGGGGAGCTGTTTTTT | CSVPYPNTGELFF
. | TRBJ2-3 | TRBV7-8 | few | 16 | TGTGCCAGCAGCTTAACGGGGATGCTTAGCACAGATACGCAGTATTTT | CASSLTGMLSTDTQYF
TRBD1 | TRBJ1-4 | TRBV6-6 | many | 18 | TGTGCCAGCAGTTTGACCCGACAGGGGATTTCGACGAATGAAAAACTGTTTTTT | CASSLTRQGISTNEKLFF
TRBD1 | TRBJ2-2 | TRBV27 | medium-sized | 18 | TGTGCCAGCAGTTTGGATAGGACAGGGGGCAGGGACACCGGGGAGCTGTTTTTT | CASSLDRTGGRDTGELFF
TRBD1 | TRBJ1-5 | TRBV19 | many | 15 | TGTGCCAGTCTAAGGGACAGGGAAAGTAGTCAGCCCCAGCATTTT | CASLRDRESSQPQHF
. | TRBJ2-5 | TRBV28 | many | 16 | TGTGCCAGCAGTTTATCAGCTCGGTCGCTCGAAGAGACCCAGTACTTC | CASSLSARSLEETQYF
. | TRBJ1-1 | TRBV5-1 | . | 14 | TGCGCCAGCAGCTTGGTTCGGCAGGGCACTGAAGCTTTCTTT | CASSLVRQGTEAFF
TRBD1 | TRBJ2-2 | TRBV4-1 | many | 15 | TGCGCCAGCAGCCGCGGGGGACAGGGGACCGGGGAGCTGTTTTTT | CASSRGGQGTGELFF
. | TRBJ2-2 | TRBV24-1 | many | 17 | TGTGCCACCAGTGATCTACCGGGACGGACGAACACCGGGGAGCTGTTTTTT | CATSDLPGRTNTGELFF
TRBD2 | TRBJ2-7 | TRBV20-1 | many | 15 | TGCAGTGCTAGAGATCCGTGGACTAGTTCCGTTTTGCAGTACTTC | CSARDPWTSSVLQYF
. | TRBJ1-2 | TRBV5-1 | . | 14 | TGCGCCAGCAGCCCGGACGGAACCTTCTCTGGCTACACCTTC | CASSPDGTFSGYTF
TRBD2 | TRBJ2-7 | TRBV12-3/TRBV12-4 | few | 16 | TGTGCCAGCAGCCCCCTAGCGGGAGTGATCCCCCTTGAGCAGTACTTC | CASSPLAGVIPLEQYF
. | TRBJ2-6 | TRBV30 | many | 17 | TGTGCCTGGAGTGTAATTCCGAGGGGGGCTGGGGCCAACGTCCTGACTTTC | CAWSVIPRGAGANVLTF
TRBD1 | TRBJ1-1 | TRBV30 | few | 13 | TGTGCCTGGAGGCATAAGGGGGCCACTGAAGCTTTCTTT | CAWRHKGATEAFF
TRBD2 | TRBJ2-1 | TRBV6-2/TRBV6-3 | few | 16 | TGTGCCAGCAGCCCTACTAGCGAGAAGGGGAACAATGAGCAGTTCTTC | CASSPTSEKGNNEQFF
. | TRBJ2-5 | TRBV7-9 | few | 11 | TGTGCCAGCAGCGTAGCGGAGACCCAGTACTTC | CASSVAETQYF
. | TRBJ1-6 | TRBV2 | many | 14 | TGTGCCAGCAGTGTGATTGATAGTAATTCACCCCTCCACTTT | CASSVIDSNSPLHF
. | TRBJ2-4 | TRBV27 | once | 13 | TGTGCCAGCAGAAACTCCGGGACAAACATTCAGTACTTC | CASRNSGTNIQYF
TRBD1 | TRBJ1-2 | TRBV20-1 | few | 14 | TGCAGTGCTAGACGGGACAGGGAGAACTATGGCTACACCTTC | CSARRDRENYGYTF
. | TRBJ2-1 | TRBV7-8 | . | 16 | TGTGCCAGCAGCTTAGTCGGGAGTAGCGACTACAATGAGCAGTTCTTC | CASSLVGSSDYNEQFF
. | TRBJ2-7 | TRBV21-1 | many | 14 | TGTGCCAGCATGGGGGACAGGGGGCTTTACGAGCAGTACTTC | CASMGDRGLYEQYF
TRBD2 | TRBJ2-7 | TRBV6-2/TRBV6-3 | many | 14 | TGTGCCAGCAAGTTGGGAGGGGTCACCTACGAGCAGTACTTC | CASKLGGVTYEQYF
TRBD2 | TRBJ2-7 | TRBV13 | few | 16 | TGTGCCAGCAGCTCCCATGGGGGGGAGGAAGCCTACGAGCAGTACTTC | CASSSHGGEEAYEQYF
TRBD1 | TRBJ1-2 | TRBV2 | many | 16 | TGTGCCAGCAGCGACGAACGACAGGGGATATCCCATGGCTACACCTTC | CASSDERQGISHGYTF
. | TRBJ2-7 | TRBV6-2/TRBV6-3 | few | 13 | TGTGCCAGCACCAGGACTGCATTCTACGAGCAGTACTTC | CASTRTAFYEQYF
. | TRBJ1-2 | TRBV10-3 | . | 12 | TGTGCCATCAACCAGGACCTTTATGGCTACACCTTC | CAINQDLYGYTF
. | TRBJ2-7 | TRBV2 | few | 13 | TGTGCCAGCAACAGACAGGAGGAGTACGAGCAGTACTTC | CASNRQEEYEQYF
. | TRBJ2-3 | TRBV6-5 | many | 15 | TGTGCCAGCAGTCCGTGGACTGGTCGAACAGATACGCAGTATTTT | CASSPWTGRTDTQYF
TRBD2 | TRBJ2-7 | TRBV6-1 | . | 16 | TGTGCCAGCAGTGACCGGAGCGGGAGGCTCCTGTGCGAGCAGTACTTC | CASSDRSGRLLCEQYF
. | TRBJ2-7 | TRBV7-2 | . | 12 | TGTGCCAGCACCTTAAGTTCCCACGAGCAGTACTTC | CASTLSSHEQYF
. | TRBJ2-7 | TRBV5-6 | . | 14 | TGTGCCAGCAGCTTGCCGGGGGCGTACGGCGAGCAGTACTTC | CASSLPGAYGEQYF
. | TRBJ2-7 | TRBV5-4 | many | 13 | TGTGCCAGCAGCAAACAGGGTAGATACGAGCAGTACTTC | CASSKQGRYEQYF
TRBD2 | TRBJ2-4 | TRBV10-3 | . | 18 | TGTGCCATCAGTGATCGAGTCGGCGGGAGCGTCGCCAAAAACATTCAGTACTTC | CAISDRVGGSVAKNIQYF
. | TRBJ2-7 | TRBV5-4 | few | 12 | TGTGCCAGCAGCCCCCCCATGGGCGAGCAGTACTTC | CASSPPMGEQYF
TRBD1 | TRBJ1-2 | TRBV25-1 | . | 13 | TGTGCCAGCAGTGAAGGGACAGACTATGGCTACACCTTC | CASSEGTDYGYTF
TRBD1 | TRBJ2-2 | TRBV19 | few | 13 | TGTGCCAGTTGGGACAGGGGCGCCGGGGAGCTGTTTTTT | CASWDRGAGELFF
. | TRBJ1-5 | TRBV15 | many | 14 | TGTGCCACCAGTTGGCAGGATGGCGGTCAGCCCCAGCATTTT | CATSWQDGGQPQHF
. | TRBJ2-5 | TRBV12-3/TRBV12-4 | many | 11 | TGTGCCAGCAGCTTAGCAGAGACCCAGTACTTC | CASSLAETQYF
. | TRBJ1-1 | TRBV20-1 | many | 13 | TGCAGGCAACCGGGACTAGGAGGGACTGAAGCTTTCTTT | CRQPGLGGTEAFF
. | TRBJ2-3 | TRBV2 | . | 17 | TGTGCCAGCAGTGCCCCCTCCGGGACGGTGTTAAAGGATACGCAGTATTTT | CASSAPSGTVLKDTQYF
TRBD2 | TRBJ2-3 | TRBV29-1 | many | 16 | TGCAGCGTCCGAAGACCCCTAGCGGGAGCCGCAGATACGCAGTATTTT | CSVRRPLAGAADTQYF
. | TRBJ2-2 | TRBV24-1 | many | 15 | TGTGCCACCAGTGATACGACAGAGAACACCGGGGAGCTGTTTTTT | CATSDTTENTGELFF
TRBD1 | TRBJ1-2 | TRBV29-1 | few | 16 | TGCAGCGCGGCGGGCACCGGGACAGGGGCGCGAGAAGGCTACACCTTC | CSAAGTGTGAREGYTF
. | TRBJ1-5 | TRBV27 | many | 13 | TGTGCCACACGGGGTCGCAACAATCAGCCCCAGCATTTT | CATRGRNNQPQHF
TRBD2 | TRBJ2-3 | TRBV3-1 | many | 19 | TGTGCCAGCAGCCAAGAGGGACTAGCGGGAGGGCCGGAAACAGATACGCAGTATTTT | CASSQEGLAGGPETDTQYF
. | TRBJ2-3 | TRBV5-4 | . | 16 | TGTGCCAGCAGCTTGTGGCCAGGACAAGGCACAGATACGCAGTATTTT | CASSLWPGQGTDTQYF
. | TRBJ2-5 | TRBV7-9 | . | 16 | TGTGCCAGCAGCCCCCGCTGGGACACTAGGCAAGAGACCCAGTACTTC | CASSPRWDTRQETQYF
. | TRBJ2-1 | TRBV20-1 | many | 12 | TGCAGTGCCCCCTCTAGCATGAATGAGCAGTTCTTC | CSAPSSMNEQFF
. | TRBJ2-3 | TRBV11-2 | . | 16 | TGTGCCAGCAGCTCCGCTTCCTTCTGGGACACAGATACGCAGTATTTT | CASSSASFWDTDTQYF
TRBD1 | TRBJ2-7 | TRBV20-1 | many | 15 | TGCAGTGCTAGCGACAGGGGCTCTCCTATCTACGAGCAGTACTTC | CSASDRGSPIYEQYF